This T cell receptor beta chain came from a study of T cells after yellow fever vaccination. Regarding the study as a whole: Most clones from primary vaccination were detected again post-booster (approximately 96% CD4, 88% CD8).

This clonotype was observed at least ten times. The CDR3 covers 15 residues. Trimming removed 0 bases at V and 8 bases at J, with 19 bases between. Germline assignment: CDR1 DFQATT and CDR2 SNEGSKA (reference sequence). MiXCR, run by TCRdb on the 5' RACE reads, gives a single entry per CDR3 protein. Found here are around 25,000 distinct CDR3 sequences, roughly 4.7% of them singletons; the top ten hold 35% to 40%. The sample in question was PBMCs, either bulk or a sorted T-cell subset (CD4+, CD8+, memory, or dextramer-sorted; not recorded which), obtained on the day of the yellow fever booster vaccination. The sequence derives from a man between 18 and 29 years old who received the YFV17D yellow fever vaccine. The chain uses TRBV20-1 and TRBJ1-2; D is perhaps TRBD1 (5 bases). CDR3 sequence: CSARDVLGAVGGYTF. The CDR3 region has the DNA TGCAGTGCTAGAGATGTTTTAGGGGCTGTAGGAGGCTACACCTTC.